This record covers a single T cell receptor beta chain. Its specificity is unknown. The data derive from a study of cytomegalovirus exposure and HLA in healthy donors. Study-wide points: It was about 150 TCR beta chains that were listed as cytomegalovirus-associated. In a later analysis, productive TCRs from donors in an Asian-associated ancestry cluster reportedly carried fewer N-insertions than the cohort mean. In a later analysis, 15,000 to 20,000 TCR beta sequences were associated with HLA alleles at 0.05 false discovery rate.

Germline-derived CDR1 and CDR2 are LGHNT and FRNRAP. This CDR3 spans 14 amino acids. The V end lost 1 base, the J end lost 10 bases, and 16 bases lay between the germline ends. It was with 60 Vbeta and 13 Jbeta primers that the PCR ran. The table came from immunoSEQ multiplex PCR; TCRdb's copy has only in-frame clones and leaves some out. The sample lists 40,000 to 55,000 clones; 81% were seen once. This rearrangement joins TRBV12-5 to TRBJ1-1, with a tentative D call TRBD1 (6 bases). The clonotype was recovered from a boy younger than 18 in good health and CMV-seropositive. The sample was PBMCs. CDR3 loop: CASGLESGGSGAFF. The DNA of the CDR3 is TGTGCTAGTGGTTTGGAATCGGGGGGCTCGGGAGCTTTCTTT.